The source of this T cell receptor (beta chain) is a study of control samples from healthy donors and cancer patients. The protocol was immunoSEQ multiplex PCR, while the TCRdb copy is restricted to in-frame clones and leaves out a portion. Among 100,000 to 150,000 clones listed, around nine tenths were seen once. Germline values: CDR1 MDHEN, CDR2 SYDVKM. This CDR3 has 15 amino acids. Between the trimmed V and J ends, which lost 5 bases and 0 bases, there was a span of 13 bases. Material: blood. This rearrangement joins TRBV28 to TRBJ1-2; D call uncertain. This TCR was recovered from a man over 45 in good health. The CDR3 DNA sequence: TGTGCCAGCAGTATGACACCTGTTACTAACTATGGCTACACCTTC. This translates into CASSMTPVTNYGYTF.